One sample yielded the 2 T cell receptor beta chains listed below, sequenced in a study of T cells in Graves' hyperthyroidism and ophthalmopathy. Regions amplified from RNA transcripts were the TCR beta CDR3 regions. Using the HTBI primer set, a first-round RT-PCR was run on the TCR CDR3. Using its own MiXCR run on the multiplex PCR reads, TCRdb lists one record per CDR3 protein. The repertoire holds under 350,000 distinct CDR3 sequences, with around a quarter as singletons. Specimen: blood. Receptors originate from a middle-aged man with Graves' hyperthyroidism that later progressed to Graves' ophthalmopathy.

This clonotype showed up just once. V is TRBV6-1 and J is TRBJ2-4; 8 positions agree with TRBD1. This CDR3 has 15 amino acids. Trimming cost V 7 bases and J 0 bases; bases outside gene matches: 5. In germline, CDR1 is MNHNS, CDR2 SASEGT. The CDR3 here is CASKTGDRAKNIQYF. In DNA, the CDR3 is TGTGCCAGCAAGACAGGGGATCGAGCCAAAAACATTCAGTACTTC.

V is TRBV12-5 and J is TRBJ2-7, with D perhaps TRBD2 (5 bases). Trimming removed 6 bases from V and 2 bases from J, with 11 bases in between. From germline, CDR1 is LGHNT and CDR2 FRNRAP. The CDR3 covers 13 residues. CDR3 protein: CASGSDGAYEQYF. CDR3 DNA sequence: TGTGCTAGTGGATCGGACGGGGCCTACGAGCAGTACTTC.